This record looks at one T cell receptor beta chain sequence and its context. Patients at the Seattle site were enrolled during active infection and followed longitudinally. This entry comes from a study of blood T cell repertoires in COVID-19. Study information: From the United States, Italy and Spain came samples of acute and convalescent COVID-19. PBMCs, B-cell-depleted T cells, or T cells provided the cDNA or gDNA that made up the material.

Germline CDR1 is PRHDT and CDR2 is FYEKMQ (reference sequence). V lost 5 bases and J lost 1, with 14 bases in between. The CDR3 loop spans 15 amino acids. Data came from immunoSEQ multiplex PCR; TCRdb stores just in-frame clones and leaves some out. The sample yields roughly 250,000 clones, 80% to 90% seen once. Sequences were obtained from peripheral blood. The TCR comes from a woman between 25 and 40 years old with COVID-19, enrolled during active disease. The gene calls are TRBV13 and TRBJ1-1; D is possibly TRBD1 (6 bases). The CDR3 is CASSPWGQRNTEAFF. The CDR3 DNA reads TGTGCCAGCAGCCCATGGGGGCAGAGGAACACTGAAGCTTTCTTT.